The next 17 T cell receptor beta chains were all read from a single sample in a study of CD8 T cells in ankylosing spondylitis. These receptors are not linked to any known antigen. Findings and limits, study-wide: Blood from ankylosing spondylitis patients appeared to carry a characteristic roughly eight-variant TCR beta motif.

TCRdb used MiXCR to reprocess the 5' RACE reads, holding one entry per CDR3 protein. The sample lists fewer than 400,000 distinct CDR3 sequences, about a fifth occurring once. The sample comprised blood, either unsorted or a sorted T cell fraction (not recorded which). The receptors originated from a male donor with ankylosing spondylitis.

V gene TRBV2 combines with J gene TRBJ1-2; D perhaps matches TRBD1 (5 bases). The CDR3 consists of 14 residues. V gave up 5 bases and J gave up 0 bases, with 10 bases separating them. The germline V gene encodes CDR1 SNHLY and CDR2 FYNNEI. For the CDR3, the DNA is TGTGCCAGCAGTCGTGCGACAGCTAACTATGGCTACACCTTC. This sequence encodes CASSRATANYGYTF.

The genes are TRBV6-5 and TRBJ2-1; 8 nucleotides match TRBD2. The CDR3 spans 15 residues. The germline CDR1 and CDR2 sequences are MNHEY and SVGAGI. V lost 0 bases and J lost 8; bases outside the gene matches: 6. The CDR3 loop is CASSYSSGVIDEQFF. CDR3 coding DNA: TGTGCCAGCAGTTACTCTAGCGGGGTGATCGATGAGCAGTTCTTC.

The genes are TRBV2 and TRBJ2-1, with 7 bases that match TRBD1. In germline, CDR1 is SNHLY, CDR2 FYNNEI. Germline trimming cut 6 bases from V and 3 bases from J; bases unmatched to any gene: 5. The CDR3 runs 14 residues. The CDR3: CASSRDSDYNEQFF. DNA of the CDR3: TGTGCCAGCAGCCGGGACAGCGACTACAATGAGCAGTTCTTC.

This clonotype has ten or more counts. The chain couples TRBV10-3 to TRBJ2-3, with D maybe TRBD2 (6 bases). Trimming removed 0 bases at V and 4 bases at J, with 8 bases between. The CDR3 is made up of 14 amino acids. Per the germline V gene, CDR1 is ENHRY and CDR2 is SYGVKD. CDR3 in DNA: TGTGCCATCAGTGAGTCGGGGGAGGCAGATACGCAGTATTTT. The encoded protein is CAISESGEADTQYF.

There are a few counts of this clonotype. V is TRBV5-6 and J is TRBJ1-2; no firm D call. CDR1 and CDR2 from the germline V gene are SGHDT and YYEEEE. V lost 1 base and J 4 bases, leaving 8 bases between the germline ends. The CDR3 is 13 residues long. CDR3 nucleotides: TGTGCCAGCAGCTTGCAGGAATTCTATGGCTACACCTTC. Its protein is CASSLQEFYGYTF.

CDR3 coding DNA: TGTGCCAGCAGCCAAGCGGGATCAGATACGCAGTATTTT. This translates into CASSQAGSDTQYF. This chain connects TRBV7-9 to TRBJ2-3; 7 bases align to TRBD2. With V trimmed by 5 bases and J by 4 bases, 3 bases remained unmatched. This CDR3 comprises 13 residues. The germline CDR1 and CDR2 sequences are SEHNR and FQNEAQ (reference sequence).

This clonotype has a handful of counts. CDR3 in DNA: TGCGCCAGCAGCCAGGGTCGGGACGTTTCGGAGACCCAGTACTTC. Protein: CASSQGRDVSETQYF. This chain uses TRBV4-1 with TRBJ2-5, with D perhaps assigned TRBD1 or TRBD2 (5 bases each). V lost 3 bases, J lost 5 bases, and 16 bases lay in between. Looked up from germline, CDR1 is MGHRA and CDR2 is YSYEKL. CDR3 length: 15 amino acids.

A few counts support this clonotype. This chain links TRBV5-1 with TRBJ2-1, with 8 bases lining up with TRBD2. Germline V gene lookup returns CDR1 SGHRS and CDR2 YFSETQ. With V trimmed by 5 bases and J by 4 bases, 8 bases remained unmatched. This CDR3 comprises 15 residues. CDR3 in DNA: TGCGCCAGCAGGAATAGCGGGGAACCTTACAATGAGCAGTTCTTC. This codes for CASRNSGEPYNEQFF.

This clonotype was recorded at least ten times. The chain recombines TRBV28 with TRBJ2-3; D is unresolved. CDR3 length: 15 residues. V gave up 3 bases and J gave up 9 bases, with 19 bases separating them. The germline V gene has CDR1 MDHEN and CDR2 SYDVKM. The CDR3 spells CASSFGTRPAGTQYF. The CDR3 DNA sequence: TGTGCCAGCAGTTTTGGTACCAGGCCCGCTGGGACGCAGTATTTT. Full variable domain (remainder filled in from reference TRBV28 and TRBJ2-3): DVKVTQSSRYLVKRTGEKVFLECVQDMDHENMFWYRQDPGLGLRLIYFSYDVKMKEKGDIPEGYSVSREKKERFSLILESASTNQTSMYLCASSFGTRPAGTQYFGPGTRLTVL.

Only a few counts were recorded for this clonotype. CDR3 sequence: CASSPRGSTSLLADTQYF. The CDR3 region has the DNA TGTGCCAGCAGCCCGCGCGGGAGTACTTCACTTTTGGCAGATACGCAGTATTTT. The rearrangement joins TRBV3-1 to TRBJ2-3; 7 nucleotides align to TRBD2. Germline CDR1 is LGHDT and CDR2 is YNNKEL (reference sequence). The CDR3 runs to 18 residues. After removal of 4 bases from V and 4 bases from J, the junction contained 17 bases not matched to a gene.

The chain is built from TRBV14 and TRBJ2-1; D ambiguous. The CDR3 covers 15 residues. Looked up from germline, CDR1 is SGHDN and CDR2 is FVKESK. Deletions cut 2 bases from V and 0 bases from J, with 8 bases between. This CDR3 is CASSQRVGSYNEQFF. The CDR3 coding sequence is TGTGCCAGCAGCCAACGCGTCGGCTCCTACAATGAGCAGTTCTTC.

Concerning this clonotype itself: This may be a read error, as it is one base from a much larger clone. The conserved final phenylalanine or tryptophan is absent from the CDR3, which likely points to a read error. J is TRBJ2-2 and V is TRBV7-3; D is perhaps TRBD1 (6 bases). The CDR3 is made up of 14 amino acids. V was shortened by 5 bases and J by 1 base, with 8 bases between the two germline ends. Germline CDR1 SGHTA, CDR2 FQGTGA. The CDR3 sequence is CASSPGQNTGELFS. DNA of the CDR3: TGTGCCAGCAGCCCGGGACAGAACACCGGGGAGCTGTTTTCT.

To note about this clonotype: The CDR3 ends on some other residue instead of the conserved phenylalanine or tryptophan, so this is likely a read error. This sequence joins TRBV28 and TRBJ1-5; D gene uncertain. Trimming pared 5 bases from V and 4 bases from J, leaving 18 bases between. Per germline, CDR1 MDHEN and CDR2 SYDVKM. The CDR3 has 16 amino acids. The chain's CDR3 is CASSPPNLRANQPQHL. The CDR3 bases are TGTGCCAGCAGTCCCCCGAATCTCCGGGCAAATCAGCCCCAGCATTTA.

This clonotype was detected only a few times. The rearrangement joins TRBV19 to TRBJ1-2; TRBD1 is a possible D gene (5 bases). This CDR3 comprises 15 residues. V shed 7 bases and J shed 5 bases, with 20 bases lying between them. CDR1 and CDR2 from the germline V gene are LNHDA and SQIVND (reference sequence). The CDR3 region is CASNPRRSGIYGYTF. The CDR3 DNA is TGTGCCAGTAACCCTCGTCGGTCAGGGATATATGGCTACACCTTC.

The table lists this clonotype with many counts. The CDR3 DNA reads as TGTGCCAGCAGTTTTACAGGGGGCACTGAAGCTTTCTTT. It codes for CASSFTGGTEAFF. The V gene is TRBV12-3 or TRBV12-4, the J gene TRBJ1-1, with TRBD1 matching 8 bases. After removal of 3 bases from V and 4 bases from J, the junction contained 1 base not matched to a gene. The CDR3 contains 13 residues.

This clonotype was counted a few times. J is TRBJ1-1 and V is TRBV29-1, with D possibly TRBD1 on 5 matching bases. CDR1 is SQVTM, CDR2 ANQGSEA, per germline. The CDR3 has 14 residues. This chain's CDR3 is CTSNRGGSNTEAFF. CDR3 DNA sequence: TGCACCTCCAACCGGGGCGGGTCGAACACTGAAGCTTTCTTT.

For the CDR3, the DNA is TGTGCCAGCAGTGCGCGGGATACCCCCTACGAGCAGTACTTC. Amino acids: CASSARDTPYEQYF. The chain recombines TRBV2 with TRBJ2-7; weak D call: TRBD2 (6 bases). V lost 4 bases and J lost 2, with 12 bases in between. The CDR3 runs 14 residues. Germline CDR1 and CDR2: SNHLY and FYNNEI.